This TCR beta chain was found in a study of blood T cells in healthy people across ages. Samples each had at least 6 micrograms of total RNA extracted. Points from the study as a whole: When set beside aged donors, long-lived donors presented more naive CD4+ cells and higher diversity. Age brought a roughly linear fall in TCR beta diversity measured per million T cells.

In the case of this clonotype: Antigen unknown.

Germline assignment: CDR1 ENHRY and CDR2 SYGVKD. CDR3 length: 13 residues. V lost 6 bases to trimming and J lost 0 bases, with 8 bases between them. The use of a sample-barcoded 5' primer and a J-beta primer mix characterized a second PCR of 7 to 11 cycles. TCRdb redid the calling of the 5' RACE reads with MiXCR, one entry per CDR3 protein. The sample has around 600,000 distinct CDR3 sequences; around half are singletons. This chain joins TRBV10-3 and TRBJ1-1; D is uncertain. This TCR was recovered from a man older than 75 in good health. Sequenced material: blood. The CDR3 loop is CAIRREMNTEAFF. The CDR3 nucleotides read TGTGCCATCAGAAGGGAGATGAACACTGAAGCTTTCTTT.